This T cell receptor beta chain was found in a study of T cells in Graves' hyperthyroidism and ophthalmopathy. Amplified regions were TCR beta CDR3 sequences from RNA transcripts. HTBI primers were the set used in a first-round RT-PCR of the TCR CDR3. TCRdb itself ran the multiplex PCR reads through MiXCR, one entry per CDR3 protein. The repertoire has about 380,000 distinct CDR3 sequences, around a sixth of them found once; the top ten carry about 38%. Study outcomes and limitations: Ophthalmopathy onset followed model prediction by a median about six months.

Germline CDR1 reads MNHEY; CDR2 reads SMNVEV (reference sequence). The CDR3 length is 15 residues. Trimming removed 6 bases from V and 7 bases from J, with 16 bases in between. Pregnant or lactating patients were excluded, as were those with uncontrolled infection or other autoimmune disease. On this clonotype: Antigen unknown.

Sequencing was done on a sample of blood. V gene TRBV27 combines with J gene TRBJ1-6; maybe TRBD1 (5 bases). The TCR originated in a man between 18 and 35 years old with Graves' ophthalmopathy. The CDR3 DNA reads TGTGCCAGCAGCGGGAGGACCTGGGGCAATTCACCCCTCCACTTT. Translation: CASSGRTWGNSPLHF.